The 12 T cell receptor beta chains listed next were all sequenced from one sample in a study of blood T cell repertoires in COVID-19. The repertoire was sequenced with immunoSEQ multiplex PCR; TCRdb's copy has only in-frame clones and lacks some. The top ten clones hold about an eighth of a sample with 150,000 or so clones, around 86% of them seen once. Sequencing was performed on peripheral blood. The source of these receptors is a man aged 70-80 years who had recovered from COVID-19.

This chain connects TRBV2 to TRBJ2-1; possible D gene TRBD2, 6 bases. Trimming took 8 bases from V and 0 from J, leaving 17 bases between them. Germline V gives CDR1 SNHLY, CDR2 FYNNEI. The length of the CDR3 is 16 residues. The CDR3 sequence: CASPLRELSSYNEQFF. For the CDR3, the DNA is TGTGCCAGCCCCTTGCGGGAATTGAGCTCCTACAATGAGCAGTTCTTC.

This chain's CDR3 is CASSLASGTNEDRRFPYETQYF. CDR3 coding DNA: TGTGCCAGCAGCTTAGCTTCGGGGACTAACGAAGATAGACGCTTCCCTTACGAGACCCAGTACTTC. This chain connects TRBV7-8 to TRBJ2-5; TRBD2 matches 7 bases. The germline V gene encodes CDR1 SGHVS and CDR2 FQNEAQ. After removal of 0 bases from V and 5 bases from J, the junction contained 27 bases not matched to a gene. This CDR3 comprises 22 residues.

This clone was picked up a small number of times. This chain connects TRBV11-1 to TRBJ2-1; 7 nucleotides agree with TRBD1. V shed 2 bases, J shed 5 bases, and the junction held 9 bases outside the gene matches. The CDR3 runs to 16 residues. From germline, CDR1 is SGHAT and CDR2 FQDESV (reference sequence). This CDR3 reads CASSLHTGAVNNEQFF. The CDR3 nucleotides are TGTGCCAGCAGCTTACATACAGGGGCGGTGAACAATGAGCAGTTCTTC.

The chain couples TRBV5-1 to TRBJ2-1; 8 bases map to TRBD2. With 4 bases clipped from V and 3 bases from J, the junction kept 6 bases outside the gene matches. Per the germline V gene, CDR1 is SGHRS and CDR2 is YFSETQ. The CDR3 is 15 amino acids. The CDR3 region has the DNA TGCGCCAGCAGCATAAGCGGGAGCGTCTACAATGAGCAGTTCTTC. It translates to CASSISGSVYNEQFF. Together with reference TRBV5-1 and TRBJ2-1, the CDR3 gives the full variable domain: KAGVTQTPRYLIKTRGQQVTLSCSPISGHRSVSWYQQTPGQGLQFLFEYFSETQRNKGNFPGRFSGRQFSNSRSEMNVSTLELGDSALYLCASSISGSVYNEQFFGPGTRLTVL.

The chain links TRBV5-1 to TRBJ2-7; 7 positions match TRBD1. Germline-derived CDR1 and CDR2 are SGHRS and YFSETQ. The junction had 5 bases not matched to a gene; V was cut back by 2 bases and J by 0 bases. This CDR3 region has 15 residues. The CDR3 is CASSFRDSNSYEQYF. For the CDR3, the DNA is TGCGCCAGCAGCTTCCGGGACAGCAACTCCTACGAGCAGTACTTC.

The genes are TRBV11-2 and TRBJ2-3; D unresolved. This CDR3 spans 13 amino acids. V was cut by 5 bases and J by 8 bases, with 14 bases left in between. Germline loops: CDR1 SGHAT, CDR2 FQNNGV. CDR3 loop: CASSRNSPPTQYF. CDR3 DNA sequence: TGTGCCAGCAGCCGCAACTCCCCTCCTACGCAGTATTTT.

J is TRBJ2-6 and V is TRBV7-6; D perhaps matches TRBD2 (5 bases). V lost 0 bases and J 1 base, leaving 7 bases between the germline ends. The CDR3 runs to 16 residues. From germline, CDR1 is SGHVS and CDR2 FNYEAQ. CDR3 region: CASSLAWRSGANVLTF. The CDR3, as DNA: TGTGCCAGCAGCTTAGCGTGGAGGTCTGGGGCCAACGTCCTGACTTTC. Variable domain in full (rest from reference TRBV7-6 and TRBJ2-6): GAGVSQSPRYKVTKRGQDVALRCDPISGHVSLYWYRQALGQGPEFLTYFNYEAQQDKSGLPNDRFSAERPEGSISTLTIQRTEQRDSAMYRCASSLAWRSGANVLTFGAGSRLTVL.

V is TRBV6-2 or TRBV6-3 and J is TRBJ1-2; D call uncertain. CDR1 and CDR2 from the germline V gene are MNHEY and SVGEGT. Trimming removed 7 bases at V and 8 bases at J, with 20 bases between. CDR3 size: 14 residues. CDR3 loop: CASNPVSGLGGYTF. The CDR3 coding sequence is TGTGCCAGCAACCCTGTGTCGGGTCTTGGGGGCTACACCTTC.

The chain employs TRBV28 and TRBJ2-1; 7 nucleotides match TRBD2. The CDR3 sequence is 16 residues long. V lost 2 bases, J lost 6 bases, and 10 bases stayed unmatched. Germline V gene data show CDR1 as MDHEN and CDR2 as SYDVKM. CDR3 sequence reads: CASSLAGTGRVNEQFF. DNA of the CDR3: TGTGCCAGCAGTTTAGCCGGGACGGGGAGGGTCAATGAGCAGTTCTTC.

The chain uses TRBV14 and TRBJ1-6; D gene unclear. Trimming removed 4 bases at V and 8 bases at J, with 15 bases between. Germline V gene data show CDR1 as SGHDN and CDR2 as FVKESK. The CDR3 sequence is 15 residues long. In DNA, the CDR3 is TGTGCCAGCAGCCCCCGCGGGAGAGGTGATTCACCCCTCCACTTT. This encodes CASSPRGRGDSPLHF. Filled out from reference TRBV14 and TRBJ1-6, the complete variable domain reads EAGVTQFPSHSVIEKGQTVTLRCDPISGHDNLYWYRRVMGKEIKFLLHFVKESKQDESGMPNNRFLAERTGGTYSTLKVQPAELEDSGVYFCASSPRGRGDSPLHFGNGTRLTVT.

The chain employs TRBV5-1 and TRBJ2-3; the D gene is possibly TRBD1 (5 bases). Germline-derived CDR1 and CDR2 are SGHRS and YFSETQ. Between the trimmed V and J ends, which lost 0 bases and 4 bases, there was a span of 12 bases. This CDR3 contains 15 residues. Here the CDR3 reads CASSLAGRVADTQYF. In nucleotides, the CDR3 is TGCGCCAGCAGCTTGGCCGGCAGGGTCGCAGATACGCAGTATTTT.

The rearrangement links TRBV19 to TRBJ2-2, with D hard to call. The CDR3 consists of 15 residues. Per the germline V gene, CDR1 is LNHDA and CDR2 is SQIVND (reference sequence). V was pared by 5 bases and J by 1 base, with 11 bases between. The CDR3 region has the DNA TGTGCCAGTAGTTCAGGCCAGCAGAACACCGGGGAGCTGTTTTTT. It encodes CASSSGQQNTGELFF. Based on the CDR3 plus reference TRBV19 and TRBJ2-2, the full variable domain is DGGITQSPKYLFRKEGQNVTLSCEQNLNHDAMYWYRQDPGQGLRLIYYSQIVNDFQKGDIAEGYSVSREKKESFPLTVTSAQKNPTAFYLCASSSGQQNTGELFFGEGSRLTVL.